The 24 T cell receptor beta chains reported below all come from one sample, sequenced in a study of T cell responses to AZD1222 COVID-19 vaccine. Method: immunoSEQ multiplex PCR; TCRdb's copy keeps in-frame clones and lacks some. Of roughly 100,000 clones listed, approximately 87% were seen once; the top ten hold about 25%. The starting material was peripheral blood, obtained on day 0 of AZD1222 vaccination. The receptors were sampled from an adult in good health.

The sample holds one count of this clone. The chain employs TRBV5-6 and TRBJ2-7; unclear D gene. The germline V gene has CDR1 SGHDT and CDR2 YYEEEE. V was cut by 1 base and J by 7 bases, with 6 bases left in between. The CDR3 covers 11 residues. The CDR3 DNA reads TGTGCCAGCAGCTTGATAGGGGAGCAGTACTTC. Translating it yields CASSLIGEQYF.

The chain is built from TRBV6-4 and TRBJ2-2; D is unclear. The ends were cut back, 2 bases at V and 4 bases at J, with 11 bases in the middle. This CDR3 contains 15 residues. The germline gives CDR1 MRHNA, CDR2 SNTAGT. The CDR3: CASSDTNGGTGELFF. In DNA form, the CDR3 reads TGTGCCAGCAGTGACACTAACGGCGGCACCGGGGAGCTGTTTTTT.

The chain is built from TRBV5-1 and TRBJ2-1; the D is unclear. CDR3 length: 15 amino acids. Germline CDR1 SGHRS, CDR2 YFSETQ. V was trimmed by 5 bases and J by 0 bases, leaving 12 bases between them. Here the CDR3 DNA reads TGCGCCAGCAGTTCTAACACCGACTCCTACAATGAGCAGTTCTTC. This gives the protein CASSSNTDSYNEQFF.

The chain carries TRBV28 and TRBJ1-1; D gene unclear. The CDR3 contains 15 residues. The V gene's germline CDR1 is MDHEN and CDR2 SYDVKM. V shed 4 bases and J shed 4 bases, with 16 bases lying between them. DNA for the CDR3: TGTGCCAGCAGTTCAAATGGAGGGTTGAGCACTGAAGCTTTCTTT. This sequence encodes CASSSNGGLSTEAFF.

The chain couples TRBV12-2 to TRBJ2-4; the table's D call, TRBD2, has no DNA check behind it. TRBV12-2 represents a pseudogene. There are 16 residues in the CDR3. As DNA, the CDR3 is TGTGCAAGTCGCTTCGGGGCTAGCGGGACCGAAAACATTCAGTACTTC. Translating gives CASRFGASGTENIQYF.

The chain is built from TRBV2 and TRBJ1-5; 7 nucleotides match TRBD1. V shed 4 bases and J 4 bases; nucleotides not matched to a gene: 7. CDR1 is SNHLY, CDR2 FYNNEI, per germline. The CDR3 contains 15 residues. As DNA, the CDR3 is TGTGCCAGCAGTGCGCTAGGGGACAGAAATCAGCCCCAGCATTTT. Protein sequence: CASSALGDRNQPQHF.

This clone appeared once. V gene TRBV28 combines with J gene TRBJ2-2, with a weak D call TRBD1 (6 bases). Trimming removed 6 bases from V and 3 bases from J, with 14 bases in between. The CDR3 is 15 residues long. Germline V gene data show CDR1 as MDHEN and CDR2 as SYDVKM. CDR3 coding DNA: TGTGCCAGCAGGCCAGGGGCCACCCACACCGGGGAGCTGTTTTTT. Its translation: CASRPGATHTGELFF. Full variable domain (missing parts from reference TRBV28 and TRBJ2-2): DVKVTQSSRYLVKRTGEKVFLECVQDMDHENMFWYRQDPGLGLRLIYFSYDVKMKEKGDIPEGYSVSREKKERFSLILESASTNQTSMYLCASRPGATHTGELFFGEGSRLTVL.

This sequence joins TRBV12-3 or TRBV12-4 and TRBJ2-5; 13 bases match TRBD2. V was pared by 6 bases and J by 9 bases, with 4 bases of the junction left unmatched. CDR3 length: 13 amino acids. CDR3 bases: TGTGCCAGCAGCACCACTAGCGGGAGGGCCCAGTACTTC. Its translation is CASSTTSGRAQYF.

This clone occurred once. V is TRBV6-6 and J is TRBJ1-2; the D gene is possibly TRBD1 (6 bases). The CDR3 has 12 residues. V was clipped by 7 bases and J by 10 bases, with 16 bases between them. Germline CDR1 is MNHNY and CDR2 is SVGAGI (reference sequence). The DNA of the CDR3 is TGTGCCAGCAACAATCCTACAGGGCCCTACACCTTC. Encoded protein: CASNNPTGPYTF.

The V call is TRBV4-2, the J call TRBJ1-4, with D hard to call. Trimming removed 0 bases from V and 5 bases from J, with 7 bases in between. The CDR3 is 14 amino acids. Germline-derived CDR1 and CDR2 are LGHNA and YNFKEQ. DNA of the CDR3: TGTGCCAGCAGCCAAGAACCGGGCAATGAAAAACTGTTTTTT. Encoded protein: CASSQEPGNEKLFF.

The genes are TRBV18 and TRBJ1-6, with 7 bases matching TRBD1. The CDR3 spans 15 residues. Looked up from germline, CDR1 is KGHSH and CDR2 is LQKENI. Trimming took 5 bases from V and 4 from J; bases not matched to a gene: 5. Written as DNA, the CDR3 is TGTGCCAGCTCAGGGACAGCCGAATATAATTCACCCCTCCACTTT. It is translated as CASSGTAEYNSPLHF.

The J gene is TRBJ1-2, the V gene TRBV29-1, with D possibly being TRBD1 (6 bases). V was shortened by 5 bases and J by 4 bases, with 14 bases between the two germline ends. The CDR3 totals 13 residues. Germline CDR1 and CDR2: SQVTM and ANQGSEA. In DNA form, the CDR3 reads TGCAGCGTTAGCCCAGGGGAGGGCTATGGCTACACCTTC. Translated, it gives CSVSPGEGYGYTF.

The CDR3 here is CASSSVLGSGQSYEQYF. The CDR3 DNA reads as TGTGCCAGCAGCTCGGTCCTAGGATCGGGACAGTCCTACGAGCAGTACTTC. The gene calls are TRBV7-2 and TRBJ2-7; 7 nucleotides align to TRBD1. The V gene's germline CDR1 is SGHTA and CDR2 FQGNSA. V was pared by 4 bases and J by 1 base, with 13 bases of the junction left unmatched. The CDR3 spans 17 residues.

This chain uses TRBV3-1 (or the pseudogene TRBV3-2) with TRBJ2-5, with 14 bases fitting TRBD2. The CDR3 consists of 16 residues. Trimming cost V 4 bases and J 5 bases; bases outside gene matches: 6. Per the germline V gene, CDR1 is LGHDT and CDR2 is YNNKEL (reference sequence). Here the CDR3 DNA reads TGTGCCAGCAGCCTAGGGACTAGCGGGAGCCTGGAGACCCAGTACTTC. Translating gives CASSLGTSGSLETQYF.

CDR3 region: CASSPPGRREETQYF. The DNA for the CDR3 is TGTGCCAGCAGTCCACCGGGGCGGCGGGAAGAGACCCAGTACTTC. This chain uses TRBV7-9 with TRBJ2-5, with D perhaps matching TRBD1 or TRBD2 (5 bases each). Germline assignment: CDR1 SEHNR and CDR2 FQNEAQ (reference sequence). V shed 6 bases and J shed 3 bases, with 17 bases lying between them. The CDR3 has 15 residues.

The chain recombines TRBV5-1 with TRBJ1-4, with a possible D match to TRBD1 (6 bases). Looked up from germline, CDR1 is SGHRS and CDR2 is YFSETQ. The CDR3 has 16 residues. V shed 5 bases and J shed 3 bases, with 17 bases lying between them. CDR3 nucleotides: TGCGCCAGCAGTATGAACAGGGCTGGGTCTAATGAAAAACTGTTTTTT. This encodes CASSMNRAGSNEKLFF.

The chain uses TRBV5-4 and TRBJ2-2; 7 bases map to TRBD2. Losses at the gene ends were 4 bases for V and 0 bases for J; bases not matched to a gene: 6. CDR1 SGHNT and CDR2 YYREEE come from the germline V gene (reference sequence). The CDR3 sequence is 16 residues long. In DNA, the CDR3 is TGTGCCAGCAGCCGTAATAGCGGGCCGAACACCGGGGAGCTGTTTTTT. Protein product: CASSRNSGPNTGELFF.

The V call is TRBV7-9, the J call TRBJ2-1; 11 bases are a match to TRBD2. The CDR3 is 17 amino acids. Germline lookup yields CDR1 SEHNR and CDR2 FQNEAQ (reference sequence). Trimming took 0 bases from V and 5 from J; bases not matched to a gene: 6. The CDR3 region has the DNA TGTGCCAGCAGCTTAGCGACCCTAGCGGGAGGCAACAATGAGCAGTTCTTC. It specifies CASSLATLAGGNNEQFF.

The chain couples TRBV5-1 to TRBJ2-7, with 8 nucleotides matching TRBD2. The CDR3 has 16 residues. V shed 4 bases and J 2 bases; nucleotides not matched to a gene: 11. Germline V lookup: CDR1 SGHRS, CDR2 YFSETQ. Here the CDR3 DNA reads TGCGCCAGCAGCCGTGAACTAGCGGAGCCTACCTACGAGCAGTACTTC. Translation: CASSRELAEPTYEQYF.

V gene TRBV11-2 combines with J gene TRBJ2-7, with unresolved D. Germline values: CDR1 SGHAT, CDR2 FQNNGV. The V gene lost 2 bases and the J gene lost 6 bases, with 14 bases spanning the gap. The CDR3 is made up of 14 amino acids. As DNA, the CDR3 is TGTGCCAGCAGCTTAAGGCCGGTGAGGATCGAGCAGTACTTC. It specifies CASSLRPVRIEQYF.

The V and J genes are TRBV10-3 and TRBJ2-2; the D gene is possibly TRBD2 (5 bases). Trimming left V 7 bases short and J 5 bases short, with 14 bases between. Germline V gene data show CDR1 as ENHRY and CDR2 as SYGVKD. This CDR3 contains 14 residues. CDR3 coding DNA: TGTGCCATCATCGAGGGCCTGGGAACCGGGGAGCTGTTTTTT. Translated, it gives CAIIEGLGTGELFF.

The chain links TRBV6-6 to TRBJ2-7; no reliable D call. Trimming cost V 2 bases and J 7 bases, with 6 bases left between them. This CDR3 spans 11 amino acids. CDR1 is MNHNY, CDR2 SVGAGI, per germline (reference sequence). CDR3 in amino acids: CASSYRTEQYF. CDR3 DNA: TGTGCCAGCAGTTACCGAACAGAGCAGTACTTC.

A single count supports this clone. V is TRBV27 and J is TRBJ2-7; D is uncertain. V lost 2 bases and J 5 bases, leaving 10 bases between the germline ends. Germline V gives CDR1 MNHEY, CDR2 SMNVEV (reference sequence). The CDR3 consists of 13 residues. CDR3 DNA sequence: TGTGCCAGCAGTTTACCCCGGGCGAACGAGCAGTACTTC. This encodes CASSLPRANEQYF.

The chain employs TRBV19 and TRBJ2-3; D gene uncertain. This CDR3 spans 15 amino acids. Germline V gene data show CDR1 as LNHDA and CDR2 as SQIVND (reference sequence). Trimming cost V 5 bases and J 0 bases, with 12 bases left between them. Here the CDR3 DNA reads TGTGCCAGTAGTCTGATGGCATCTAGCACAGATACGCAGTATTTT. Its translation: CASSLMASSTDTQYF.